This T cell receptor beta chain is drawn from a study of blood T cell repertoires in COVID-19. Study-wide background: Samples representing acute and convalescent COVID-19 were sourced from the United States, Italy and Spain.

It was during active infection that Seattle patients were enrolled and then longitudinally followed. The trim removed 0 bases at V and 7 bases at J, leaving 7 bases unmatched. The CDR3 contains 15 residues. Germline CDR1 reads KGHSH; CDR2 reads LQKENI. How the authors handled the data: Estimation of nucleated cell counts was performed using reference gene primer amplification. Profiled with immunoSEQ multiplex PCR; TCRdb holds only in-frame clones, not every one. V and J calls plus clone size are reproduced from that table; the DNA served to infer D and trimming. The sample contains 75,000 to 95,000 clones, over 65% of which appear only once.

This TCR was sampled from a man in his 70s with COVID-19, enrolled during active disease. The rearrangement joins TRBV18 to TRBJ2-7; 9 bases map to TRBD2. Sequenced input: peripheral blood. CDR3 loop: CASSPPAGGPREQYF. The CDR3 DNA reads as TGTGCCAGCTCACCACCGGCGGGAGGGCCGAGGGAGCAGTACTTC.